This entry concerns a single T cell receptor (beta chain). The CDR3 loop spans 16 amino acids. Per germline, CDR1 ENHRY and CDR2 SYGVKD. Germline trimming cut 5 bases from V and 4 bases from J; bases unmatched to any gene: 10. In the study's own analysis: The assay estimated nucleated cells by amplifying reference gene primers. The method was immunoSEQ multiplex PCR; TCRdb's version includes in-frame clones alone and lacks a portion of them. V, J and clone size derive from that table, while D and trimming were established from the DNA sequence. This repertoire shows 150,000 to 200,000 clones, 80% to 90% found once; its top ten account for over 2.5%. The data are from a study of blood T cell repertoires in COVID-19. Study-level information: Samples came from the United States, Italy and Spain, spanning acute and convalescent COVID-19. In each case, the material was cDNA or gDNA derived from T cells, B-cell-depleted T cells, or PBMCs.

The source of this sequence is a man aged 55 to 70 with acute or convalescent COVID-19. The genes are TRBV10-3 and TRBJ2-3; TRBD1 matches at 9 bases. Sequenced material: peripheral blood. CDR3 bases: TGTGCCATCAGTCAGACGGGACAGGGTAGCGCAGATACGCAGTATTTT. Residues: CAISQTGQGSADTQYF.